This T cell receptor (beta chain) originates from a study of glioma-infiltrating T cells after dendritic cell vaccination. At the level of the study: Dendritic cell vaccination trial patients had either newly diagnosed or recurrent glioblastoma. Patients received three intradermal dendritic cell vaccine injections at biweekly intervals.

The time point is: after dendritic cell vaccination, including at tumor progression/relapse. Blood PBMC samples: pre-vaccination, two weeks post third vaccination, and at tumor progression. V lost 1 base, J lost 11 bases, and 18 bases lay in between. CDR1 and CDR2 from the germline V gene are SGHRS and YFSETQ. CDR3 length equals 14 residues. Points on this clone: Its antigen is not known.

Study-wide results and limits: Complete blood and tumor specimen sets were limited to few patients.

Measured with immunoSEQ multiplex PCR; TCRdb has only the in-frame clones, and not every one. The data show about 90,000 clones, around 86% seen once. The TCR sequence derives from a human donor with glioblastoma. V gene TRBV5-1 combines with J gene TRBJ1-1, with D tentatively TRBD1 (5 bases). The source material was blood, sampled after dendritic cell vaccination. This CDR3 is CASSLSGRGEGAFF. DNA of the CDR3: TGCGCCAGCAGCTTGTCGGGGAGGGGAGAGGGTGCTTTCTTT.